This note documents a single TCR beta chain sequence. This sample was taken from a study of blood T cell repertoires in COVID-19. At the level of the study: T cells, B-cell-depleted T cells, or PBMCs provided the cDNA or gDNA that served as material.

How the authors handled the data: For nucleated cells, counts were estimated from reference gene primer amplification. The assay was immunoSEQ multiplex PCR, and TCRdb's table has in-frame clones only and misses some. V and J calls plus clone size are reproduced from that table; the DNA served to infer D and trimming. Among fewer than 250,000 clones listed, 84% were seen once. The germline gives CDR1 SGHRS, CDR2 YFSETQ. The CDR3 contains 13 residues. V gave up 0 bases and J gave up 6 bases, with 9 bases separating them. The receptor was isolated from a woman aged 45-59 years with active or convalescent COVID-19. J is TRBJ1-1 and V is TRBV5-1; perhaps TRBD1 as D (5 bases). The sample was peripheral blood. The CDR3 region is CASSLAGVAEAFF. The DNA of the CDR3 is TGCGCCAGCAGCTTGGCGGGGGTCGCTGAAGCTTTCTTT.